The 28 T cell receptor beta chains given below trace back to one sample, sequenced in a study of regulatory T cells in long-lasting Graves disease. Construction of the TCR beta libraries employed iRepertoire HTBI primers in conjunction with Arm-PCR of CDR3 regions. TCRdb reanalysed the multiplex PCR reads using MiXCR and keeps one entry per CDR3 protein. The sample carries 350,000 to 500,000 distinct CDR3 sequences, less than 15% recorded once. Time point indicated: newly diagnosed GD, antithyroid drugs for less than 3 months. PBMCs were the source of the RNA used for TCR sequencing. These data are also associated with another study on T cells in Graves' hyperthyroidism and ophthalmopathy.

The sequenced sample was peripheral blood mononuclear cells (PBMCs), obtained at new diagnosis, from a patient treated with antithyroid drugs. These receptors were taken from a woman in her forties or fifties with Graves disease.

The rearrangement links TRBV19 to TRBJ2-2; possible D gene TRBD1, 6 bases. The CDR3 runs 14 residues. The V end lost 8 bases, the J end lost 5 bases, and 15 bases lay between the germline ends. Germline-derived CDR1 and CDR2 are LNHDA and SQIVND (reference sequence). The CDR3 DNA reads TGTGCCAGTGCTCGGACAGAAATTACCGGGGAGCTGTTTTTT. It translates to CASARTEITGELFF.

V usage is TRBV9 and J usage is TRBJ1-2; D is unclear. V was shortened by 0 bases and J by 8 bases, with 11 bases between the two germline ends. The CDR3 loop spans 13 amino acids. Germline CDR1 is SGDLS and CDR2 is YYNGEE. In nucleotides, the CDR3 is TGTGCCAGCAGCGTAGGATACGGTGTCGGCTACACCTTC. This encodes CASSVGYGVGYTF.

In this sample, this clonotype turned up many times. The V and J genes are TRBV11-3 and TRBJ2-5; 11 nucleotides line up with TRBD2. V lost 6 bases to trimming and J lost 4 bases; unmatched junction nucleotides: 7. Per germline, CDR1 SGHNT and CDR2 YENEEA. This CDR3 is 15 amino acids long. In nucleotides, the CDR3 is TGTGCCAGCAGTACACTAGCGGGAGATCGAGAGACCCAGTACTTC. Its protein product is CASSTLAGDRETQYF. The full variable domain, its missing parts supplied by reference TRBV11-3 and TRBJ2-5, is EAGVVQSPRYKIIEKKQPVAFWCNPISGHNTLYWYLQNLGQGPELLIRYENEEAVDDSQLPKDRFSAERLKGVDSTLKIQPAELGDSAVYLCASSTLAGDRETQYFGPGTRLLVL.

This clonotype was detected many times. The genes are TRBV18 and TRBJ2-7; no clear D. Germline CDR1 is KGHSH and CDR2 is LQKENI. The CDR3 extends over 15 amino acids. V was shortened by 0 bases and J by 2 bases, with 11 bases between the two germline ends. This chain's CDR3 is CASSPPGAQTYEQYF. For the CDR3, the DNA is TGTGCCAGCTCACCACCAGGCGCCCAAACCTACGAGCAGTACTTC.

The rearrangement joins TRBV9 to TRBJ2-5; the match to TRBD2 covers 11 bases. CDR3 length equals 16 residues. Per germline, CDR1 SGDLS and CDR2 YYNGEE. Trimming at V came to 1 base and at J to 4 bases, leaving 6 bases not matched to a gene. The CDR3 region has the DNA TGTGCCAGCAGCGTATTCGGGCTAGCGGGAGGAGAGACCCAGTACTTC. This sequence encodes CASSVFGLAGGETQYF.

This clonotype has more than one count but fewer than ten. DNA for the CDR3: TGTGCCAGCAGTTACTCGTGGTCCAGGGTGGGGCACGAGCAGTACTTC. Its translation is CASSYSWSRVGHEQYF. The V and J genes are TRBV6-2 or TRBV6-3 and TRBJ2-7, with D perhaps TRBD1 (5 bases). Deletions cut 0 bases from V and 5 bases from J, with 17 bases between. Germline CDR1 MNHEY, CDR2 SVGEGT. The CDR3 sequence is 16 residues long.

This clonotype was seen ten or more times. V usage is TRBV6-1 and J usage is TRBJ2-5; D gene uncertain. Germline lookup yields CDR1 MNHNS and CDR2 SASEGT. The CDR3 contains 12 residues. Trimming stripped 3 bases from V and 1 base from J, with 3 bases between. Here the CDR3 reads CASSDFQETQYF. The DNA for the CDR3 is TGTGCCAGCAGTGATTTCCAAGAGACCCAGTACTTC.

The chain couples TRBV27 to TRBJ1-1, with D possibly TRBD1 on 5 matching bases. Trimming pared 2 bases from V and 7 bases from J, leaving 26 bases between. Germline-derived CDR1 and CDR2 are MNHEY and SMNVEV (reference sequence). The CDR3 spans 18 residues. The DNA for the CDR3 is TGTGCCAGCAGTTTAGTGGGCCGATACACAGGAATCAGTGGTGAAGCTTTCTTT. Translation gives CASSLVGRYTGISGEAFF.

V is TRBV18 and J is TRBJ2-1; 11 bases map to TRBD2. This CDR3 comprises 16 residues. Losses at the gene ends were 3 bases for V and 6 bases for J; bases not matched to a gene: 7. Germline V gives CDR1 KGHSH, CDR2 LQKENI. The CDR3 region has the DNA TGTGCCAGCTCACCTACTCTAGCGGGAGGCTTCAATGAGCAGTTCTTC. As protein: CASSPTLAGGFNEQFF.

The CDR3 protein is CASSEWMTTNEKLFF. DNA for the CDR3: TGTGCCAGCAGTGAATGGATGACAACTAATGAAAAACTGTTTTTT. The rearrangement uses TRBV25-1 and TRBJ1-4; D is unclear. The V gene lost 1 base and the J gene lost 0 bases, with 6 bases spanning the gap. The CDR3 covers 15 residues. Germline V gene data show CDR1 as MGHDK and CDR2 as SYGVNS.

This clonotype was picked up one time. One end of the junction does not line up with germline, which may come from a read error. V and J are TRBV5-5 and TRBJ2-1; weak D call: TRBD2 (5 bases). CDR1 is SGHKS, CDR2 YYEKEE, per germline (reference sequence). This CDR3 has 15 residues. CDR3 sequence reads: CASSLAGSSYNEHFF. The DNA for the CDR3 is TGTGCCAGCAGCTTGGCTGGGAGCTCCTACAATGAGCATTTCTTC.

This clonotype was observed a few times. The chain combines TRBV9 with TRBJ2-2; TRBD2 is a possible D gene (5 bases). V was cut by 0 bases and J by 6 bases, with 18 bases left in between. Germline V gene lookup returns CDR1 SGDLS and CDR2 YYNGEE. The CDR3 sequence is 17 residues long. The CDR3 DNA is TGTGCCAGCAGCGTAGGACTAATCTCACCCGTTGCCGGGGAGCTGTTTTTT. It yields the protein CASSVGLISPVAGELFF. Supplemented by reference TRBV9 and TRBJ2-2, the full variable domain reads DSGVTQTPKHLITATGQRVTLRCSPRSGDLSVYWYQQSLDQGLQFLIQYYNGEERAKGNILERFSAQQFPDLHSELNLSSLELGDSALYFCASSVGLISPVAGELFFGEGSRLTVL.

In this sample, this clonotype turned up many times. The chain recombines TRBV2 with TRBJ2-3, with 13 bases fitting TRBD2. Germline V gene lookup returns CDR1 SNHLY and CDR2 FYNNEI. This CDR3 is 14 amino acids long. V gave up 7 bases and J gave up 4 bases; unmatched junction bases: 2. The CDR3 protein is CASTGTSGADTQYF. The CDR3 bases are TGTGCCAGCACCGGGACTAGCGGGGCAGATACGCAGTATTTT.

In its sample, this clonotype was seen many times. This chain joins TRBV28 and TRBJ2-7; 9 nucleotides agree with TRBD2. Per germline, CDR1 MDHEN and CDR2 SYDVKM. Trimming removed 7 bases from V and 0 bases from J; junction bases left unmatched: 4. This CDR3 is built from 14 residues. The CDR3 loop reads CASITSGPSYEQYF. The DNA for the CDR3 is TGTGCCAGCATTACTAGCGGGCCCTCCTACGAGCAGTACTTC.

This clonotype came up a few times. DNA of the CDR3: TGTGCCAGCAGCAGACAGGGCCCCAATCAGCCCCAGCATTTT. It is translated as CASSRQGPNQPQHF. The chain combines TRBV27 with TRBJ1-5, with TRBD1 identical over 7 bases. The CDR3 has 14 residues. From germline, CDR1 is MNHEY and CDR2 SMNVEV (reference sequence). The V gene end was trimmed by 6 bases and the J gene end by 3 bases; junction bases not matched to a gene: 5.

This clonotype was seen ten or more times. The chain uses TRBV7-9 and TRBJ1-2; D ambiguous. The germline V gene encodes CDR1 SEHNR and CDR2 FQNEAQ (reference sequence). The CDR3 loop spans 15 amino acids. The ends were cut back, 5 bases at V and 7 bases at J, with 20 bases in the middle. The CDR3 protein is CASSRTDGPPGGYTF. DNA of the CDR3: TGTGCCAGCAGCCGGACGGATGGCCCCCCCGGTGGCTACACCTTC.

This clonotype has at least ten counts. The chain uses TRBV10-3 and TRBJ2-5; 11 bases line up with TRBD1. V gave up 10 bases and J gave up 5 bases; unmatched junction bases: 3. The length of the CDR3 is 12 residues. Germline V gene lookup returns CDR1 ENHRY and CDR2 SYGVKD. The DNA of the CDR3 is TGTGCCACCCGGACAGGGGGCGAGACCCAGTACTTC. Residues: CATRTGGETQYF.

This clonotype was observed at least ten times. This chain joins TRBV11-2 and TRBJ1-2; 7 positions agree with TRBD1. This CDR3 contains 16 residues. J was trimmed by 4 bases and V by 1 base; bases with no gene match: 9. Germline V lookup: CDR1 SGHAT, CDR2 FQNNGV. CDR3 sequence reads: CASSLGSQGSGYGYTF. In DNA, the CDR3 is TGTGCCAGCAGCTTAGGCTCACAGGGGTCGGGCTATGGCTACACCTTC.

The sample holds many counts of this clonotype. V and J are TRBV18 and TRBJ2-1, with 8 bases matching TRBD2. Germline loops: CDR1 KGHSH, CDR2 LQKENI. This CDR3 comprises 17 residues. Germline trimming cut 3 bases from V and 3 bases from J; bases unmatched to any gene: 10. The CDR3 DNA reads as TGTGCCAGCTCACCTCCTGGGTTAGCGGGAAACTACAATGAGCAGTTCTTC. Translating gives CASSPPGLAGNYNEQFF.

The chain couples TRBV11-2 to TRBJ2-2, with D perhaps matching TRBD2 (5 bases). Germline V gives CDR1 SGHAT, CDR2 FQNNGV. Between the trimmed V and J ends, which lost 4 bases and 7 bases, there was a span of 7 bases. CDR3 length equals 12 residues. The CDR3 DNA reads as TGTGCCAGCAGCTCCGGGGTCGGGGAGCTGTTTTTT. It is translated as CASSSGVGELFF.

The chain uses TRBV28 and TRBJ2-5; possibly TRBD2 for D (6 bases). The germline V gene encodes CDR1 MDHEN and CDR2 SYDVKM. V lost 1 base, J lost 4 bases, and 16 bases lay in between. The CDR3 loop spans 16 amino acids. The CDR3: CASSLLRTRRVETQYF. CDR3 sequence (DNA): TGTGCCAGCAGTTTATTGAGGACCAGGAGGGTAGAGACCCAGTACTTC.

This clonotype was seen many times. The rearrangement links TRBV25-1 to TRBJ1-1; D gene uncertain. The length of the CDR3 is 15 residues. V was cut by 7 bases and J by 1 base, with 16 bases left in between. Per germline, CDR1 MGHDK and CDR2 SYGVNS. The CDR3 here is CASTLGGETNTEAFF. DNA of the CDR3: TGTGCCAGCACCCTCGGAGGCGAAACGAACACTGAAGCTTTCTTT.

This clonotype was recorded a few times. This CDR3 is CASSLVGQGETQYF. CDR3 coding DNA: TGTGCCAGCAGCTTAGTTGGGCAGGGAGAGACCCAGTACTTC. V is TRBV11-2 and J is TRBJ2-5; D might be TRBD1 (5 bases). CDR1 is SGHAT, CDR2 FQNNGV, per germline. The V end lost 1 base, the J end lost 4 bases, and 10 bases lay between the germline ends. The CDR3 runs 14 residues.

This clonotype was seen at least ten times. J is TRBJ2-5 and V is TRBV29-1; 8 nucleotides align to TRBD1. Unmatched junction bases numbered 9, after V lost 4 bases and J lost 5 bases. The CDR3 totals 14 residues. Per germline, CDR1 SQVTM and CDR2 ANQGSEA. In DNA form, the CDR3 reads TGCAGCGTTGTGCCCAGGGGGCGCGGGGAGACCCAGTACTTC. The encoded protein is CSVVPRGRGETQYF.

V and J are TRBV5-1 and TRBJ2-5, with 7 bases aligning to TRBD2. The CDR3 is made up of 15 amino acids. Germline V CDR1 and CDR2: SGHRS, YFSETQ. Trimming removed 4 bases from V and 5 bases from J; junction bases left unmatched: 11. The DNA for the CDR3 is TGCGCCAGCAGCCGGGACGTGGGAGGGCCGGAGACCCAGTACTTC. Its protein product is CASSRDVGGPETQYF.

In the case of this clonotype: One junction end does not reproduce the germline sequence, and a read error may be involved. The J gene is TRBJ1-3, the V gene TRBV11-2; D is perhaps TRBD1 (5 bases). The CDR3 runs 15 residues. Germline V CDR1 and CDR2: SGHAT, FQNNGV. CDR3 nucleotide sequence: TGCGCCAGCAGCCAAGATCAGGGATCTGGAAACACCATATATTTT. Its protein product is CASSQDQGSGNTIYF.

To note about this clonotype: A much bigger clone sits one base away, suggesting this may be a read error. The chain is built from TRBV6-9 and TRBJ1-5; D not certain. Germline-derived CDR1 and CDR2 are MNHGY and SVAAGI. The length of the CDR3 is 14 residues. The CDR3 spells CVSSYETGNQPQHF. The CDR3 DNA sequence: TGTGTCAGCAGTTACGAGACGGGAAATCAGCCCCAGCATTTT.

This clonotype was picked up a small number of times. V usage is TRBV12-3 or TRBV12-4 and J usage is TRBJ1-3; D not resolved. The V end lost 0 bases, the J end lost 8 bases, and 8 bases lay between the germline ends. The CDR3 is made up of 13 amino acids. As DNA, the CDR3 is TGTGCCAGCAGTTTAGCGAAGTCGGACACCATATATTTT. Its translation: CASSLAKSDTIYF.